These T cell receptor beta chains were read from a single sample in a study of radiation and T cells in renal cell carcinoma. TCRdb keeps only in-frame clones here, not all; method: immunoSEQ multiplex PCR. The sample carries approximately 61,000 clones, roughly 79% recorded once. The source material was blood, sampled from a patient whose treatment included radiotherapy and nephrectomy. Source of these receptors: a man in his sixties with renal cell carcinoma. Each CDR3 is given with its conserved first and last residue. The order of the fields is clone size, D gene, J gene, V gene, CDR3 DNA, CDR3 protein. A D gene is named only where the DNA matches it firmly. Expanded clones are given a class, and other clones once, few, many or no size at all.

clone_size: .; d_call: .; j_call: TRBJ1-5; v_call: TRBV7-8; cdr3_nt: TGTGCCAGCAGCTTAGGAATTAGTGGTTGGGGCAATCAGCCCCAGCATTTT; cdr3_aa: CASSLGISGWGNQPQHF
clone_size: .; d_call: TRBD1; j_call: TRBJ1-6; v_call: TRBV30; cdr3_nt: TGTGCCTGGAGTGTACATCAGGGGGCTGGCTCACCCCTCCACTTT; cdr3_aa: CAWSVHQGAGSPLHF
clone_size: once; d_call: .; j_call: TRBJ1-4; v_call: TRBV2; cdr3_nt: TGTGCCAGCAGCCTTGAACAAACTGCAACTAATGAAAAACTGTTTTTT; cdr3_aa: CASSLEQTATNEKLFF
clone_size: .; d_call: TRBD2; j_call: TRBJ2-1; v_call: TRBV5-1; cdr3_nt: TGCGCCAGCAGCCCGCGACTAGCGGGAGACGCCTACAATGAGCAGTTCTTC; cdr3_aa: CASSPRLAGDAYNEQFF
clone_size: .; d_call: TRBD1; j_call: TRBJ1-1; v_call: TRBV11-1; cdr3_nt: TGTGCCAGCAGCCCCCGGACAGGGAGCGGCACTGAAGCTTTCTTT; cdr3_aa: CASSPRTGSGTEAFF
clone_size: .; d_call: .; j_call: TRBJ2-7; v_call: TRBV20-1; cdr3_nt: TGCAGTGCTAGGTTACGTGACGAGCAGTACTTC; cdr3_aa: CSARLRDEQYF
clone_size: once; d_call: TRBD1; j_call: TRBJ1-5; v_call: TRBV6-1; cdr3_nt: TGTGCCAGCAGCCGTGACAGGGGCCCCGATCAGCCCCAGCATTTT; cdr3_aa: CASSRDRGPDQPQHF
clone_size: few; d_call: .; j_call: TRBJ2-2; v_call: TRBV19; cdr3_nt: TGTGCCAGTAGTATCCGTACGGGCCAGGGGGAGCTGTTTTTT; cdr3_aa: CASSIRTGQGELFF
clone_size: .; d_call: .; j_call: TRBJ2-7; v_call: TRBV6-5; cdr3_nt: TGTGCCAGCAGTCGCAAGTACGAGCAGTACTTC; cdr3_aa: CASSRKYEQYF
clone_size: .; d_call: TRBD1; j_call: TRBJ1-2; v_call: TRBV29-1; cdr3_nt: TGCACTTACCTCCGGGACAGGAAGGATGTGCAAGGTGGCTACACCTTC; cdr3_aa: CTYLRDRKDVQGGYTF
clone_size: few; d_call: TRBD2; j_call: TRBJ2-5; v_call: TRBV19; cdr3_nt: TGTGCCAGTAGTAATCCTAGCGGGATTTCGGAGACCCAGTACTTC; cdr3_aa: CASSNPSGISETQYF
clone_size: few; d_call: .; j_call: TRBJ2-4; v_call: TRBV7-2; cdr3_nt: TGTGCCAGCAGTTATCCCCTGGGGGCCAAAAACATTCAGTACTTC; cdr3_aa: CASSYPLGAKNIQYF
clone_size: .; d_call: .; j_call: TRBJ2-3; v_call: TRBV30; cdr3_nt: TGTGCCTGGAGTGCCATTTCCACAGATACGCAGTATTTT; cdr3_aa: CAWSAISTDTQYF
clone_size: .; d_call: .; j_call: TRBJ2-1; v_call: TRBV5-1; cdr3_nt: TGCGCCAGCAGCTTGGAACCTGTCTCGGAGGTGGCTGAGCAGTTCTTC; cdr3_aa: CASSLEPVSEVAEQFF
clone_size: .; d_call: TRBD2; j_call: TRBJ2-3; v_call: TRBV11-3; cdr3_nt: TGTGCCAGCAGTAGACTAGCGGGAGCAGATACGCAGTATTTT; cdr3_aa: CASSRLAGADTQYF
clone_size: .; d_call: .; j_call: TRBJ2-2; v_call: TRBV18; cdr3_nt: TGTGCCAGCTCACCAATTGCGGGATGGGAATTTGCGCCAGACACCGGGGAGCTGTTTTTT; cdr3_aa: CASSPIAGWEFAPDTGELFF
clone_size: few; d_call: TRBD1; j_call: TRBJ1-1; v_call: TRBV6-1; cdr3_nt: TGTGCCAGCAGTGAAGCGCCAGGGGGCGGAGGAAGCACTGAAGCTTTCTTT; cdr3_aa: CASSEAPGGGGSTEAFF
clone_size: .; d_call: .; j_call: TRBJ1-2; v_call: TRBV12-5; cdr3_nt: TGTGCTAGGGAATTCCGGGACACCTTACTAGCTAACTATGGCTACACCTTC; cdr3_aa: CAREFRDTLLANYGYTF
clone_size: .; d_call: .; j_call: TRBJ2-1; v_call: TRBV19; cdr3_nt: TGTGCCAGTAGGGTCCCGGAGGCGGACCGGCAGTTCTTC; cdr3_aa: CASRVPEADRQFF
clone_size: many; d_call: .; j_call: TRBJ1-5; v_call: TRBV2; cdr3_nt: TGTGCCAGCAACGGAGGGAATCAGCCCCAGCATTTT; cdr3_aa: CASNGGNQPQHF
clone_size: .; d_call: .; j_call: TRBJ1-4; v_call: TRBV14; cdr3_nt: TGTGCCAGCAGTCAACTGAGAGGTGAAAAACTGTTTTTT; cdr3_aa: CASSQLRGEKLFF
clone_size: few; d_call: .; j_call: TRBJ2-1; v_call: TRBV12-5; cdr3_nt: TGTGCTAGTGGTTTAGTCACTGAGCAGTTCTTC; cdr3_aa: CASGLVTEQFF
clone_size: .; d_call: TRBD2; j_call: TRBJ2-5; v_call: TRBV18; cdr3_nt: TGTGCCAGCTCACCATCATCAGCGGGAGAAGAGACCCAGTACTTC; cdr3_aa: CASSPSSAGEETQYF
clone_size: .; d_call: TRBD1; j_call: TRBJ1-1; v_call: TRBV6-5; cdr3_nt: TGTGCCAGCAGCCCGATAGGGGGCAGCACTGAAGCTTTCTTT; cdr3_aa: CASSPIGGSTEAFF
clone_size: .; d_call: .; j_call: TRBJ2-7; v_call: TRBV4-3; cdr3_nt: TGCGCCAGCAGCCAAATTGGGCAGGGCCGCTACGAGCAGTACTTC; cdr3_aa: CASSQIGQGRYEQYF
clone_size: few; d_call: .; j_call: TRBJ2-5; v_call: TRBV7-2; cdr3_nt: TGTGCCAGCAGCTTAGATGGCGAGACGGATCAAGAGACCCAGTACTTC; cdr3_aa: CASSLDGETDQETQYF
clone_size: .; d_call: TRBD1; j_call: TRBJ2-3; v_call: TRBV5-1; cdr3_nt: TGCGCCAGCAGCACCGCATGGACAGGGTCCGCAGATACGCAGTATTTT; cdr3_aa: CASSTAWTGSADTQYF
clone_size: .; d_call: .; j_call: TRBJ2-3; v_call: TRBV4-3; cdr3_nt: TGCGCCAGCAGCCGCACAACCGGGCTAAGCACAGATACGCAGTATTTT; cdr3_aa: CASSRTTGLSTDTQYF
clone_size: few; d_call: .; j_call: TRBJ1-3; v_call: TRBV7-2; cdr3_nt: TGTGCCAGCAGCTTAGCTCTGGACAGCTCTGGAAACACCATATATTTT; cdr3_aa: CASSLALDSSGNTIYF
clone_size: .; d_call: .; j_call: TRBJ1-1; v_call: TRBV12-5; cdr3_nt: TGTGCTAGTGGTTTGGAGGGGGGCACTGAAGCTTTCTTT; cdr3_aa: CASGLEGGTEAFF
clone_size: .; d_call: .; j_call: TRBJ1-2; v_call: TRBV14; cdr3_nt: TGTGCCAGCAGCCAAGTACGGGACCGAGGAACTGGCTACACCTTC; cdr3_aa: CASSQVRDRGTGYTF
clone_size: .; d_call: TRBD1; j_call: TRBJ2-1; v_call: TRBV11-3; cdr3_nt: TGTGCCAGCAGCCCGGACCACAGGGGGCTCGATGAGCAGTTCTTC; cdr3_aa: CASSPDHRGLDEQFF
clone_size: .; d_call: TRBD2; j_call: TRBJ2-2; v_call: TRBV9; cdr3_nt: TGTGCCAGCAGCGTAGAACTAGCGGGAGGGCTGGGGGAGCTGTTTTTT; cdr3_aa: CASSVELAGGLGELFF
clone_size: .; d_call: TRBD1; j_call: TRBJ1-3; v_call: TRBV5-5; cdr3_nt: TGTGCCAGCAGCTTGTGGTCAGGGGGTTCTGGAAACACCATATATTTT; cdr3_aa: CASSLWSGGSGNTIYF
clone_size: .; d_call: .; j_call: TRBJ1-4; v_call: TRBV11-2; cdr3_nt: TGTGCCAGCAGCTTATCCAGATCTCTTAATGAAAAACTGTTTTTT; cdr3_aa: CASSLSRSLNEKLFF
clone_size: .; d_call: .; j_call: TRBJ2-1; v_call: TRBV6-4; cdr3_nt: TGTGCCAGCAGTGACTCGAGTCGGGGCAATGAGCAGTTCTTC; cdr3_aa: CASSDSSRGNEQFF
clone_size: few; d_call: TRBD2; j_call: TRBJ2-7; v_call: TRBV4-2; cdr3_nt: TGTGCCAGCAGCCAACCGCTAGCGGGGGCCTACGAGCAGTACTTC; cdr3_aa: CASSQPLAGAYEQYF
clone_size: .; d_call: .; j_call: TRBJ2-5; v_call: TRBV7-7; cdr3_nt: TGTGCCAGCAGCTTAGACCCGCCCGGCCCGGGGACCCAGTACTTC; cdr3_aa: CASSLDPPGPGTQYF
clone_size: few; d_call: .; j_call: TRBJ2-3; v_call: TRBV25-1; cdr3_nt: TGTGCCAGCAGTTATAACAGACCCACAGATACGCAGTATTTT; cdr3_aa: CASSYNRPTDTQYF
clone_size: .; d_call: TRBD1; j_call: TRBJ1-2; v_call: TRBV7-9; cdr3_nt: TGTGCCAGCAGCTTAGGGGACAGGGCCCTTGACGGCTACACCTTC; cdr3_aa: CASSLGDRALDGYTF
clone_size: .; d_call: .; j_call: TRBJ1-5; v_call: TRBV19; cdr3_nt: TGTGCCAGTAGTATAGAAGGGGTTAGCAATCAGCCCCAGCATTTT; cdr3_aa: CASSIEGVSNQPQHF
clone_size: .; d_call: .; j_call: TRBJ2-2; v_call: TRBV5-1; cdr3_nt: TGCGCCAGCAGCTTGATCAGGGGTACCGGGGAGCTGTTTTTT; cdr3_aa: CASSLIRGTGELFF
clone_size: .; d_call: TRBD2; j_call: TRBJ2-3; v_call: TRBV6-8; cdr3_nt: TGTGCCAGCAACCCGACTAGCGGGACAGATACGCAGTATTTT; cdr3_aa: CASNPTSGTDTQYF
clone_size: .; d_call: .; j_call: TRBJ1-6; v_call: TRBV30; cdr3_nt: TGTGCCTGGAGGACCGGGACTAATAATTCACCCCTCCACTTT; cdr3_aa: CAWRTGTNNSPLHF
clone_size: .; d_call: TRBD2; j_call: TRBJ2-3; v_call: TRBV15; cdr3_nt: TGTGCCACCAGCAGAGCCAGCGGGGGGGCACTTTCTGCAGATACGCAGTATTTT; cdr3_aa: CATSRASGGALSADTQYF
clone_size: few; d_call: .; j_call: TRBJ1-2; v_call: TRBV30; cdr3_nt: TGTGCCTGGAGGTTAAAGGGGACTCCGGGTGGCTACACCTTC; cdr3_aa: CAWRLKGTPGGYTF
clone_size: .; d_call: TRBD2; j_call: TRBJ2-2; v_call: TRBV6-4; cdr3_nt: TGTGCCAGCAGTTTTCTAGCGGGAGTCCCCGGGGAGCTGTTTTTT; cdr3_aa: CASSFLAGVPGELFF
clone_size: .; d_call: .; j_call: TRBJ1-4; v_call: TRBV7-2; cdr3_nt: TGTGCCAGCAGCCGTTTATGGCCTGAAAAACTGTTTTTT; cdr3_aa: CASSRLWPEKLFF
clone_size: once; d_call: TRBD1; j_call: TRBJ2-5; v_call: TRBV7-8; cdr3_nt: TGTGCCAGCAGCCTAGGGACAGGGAGGTCGAAGACCCAGTACTTC; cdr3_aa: CASSLGTGRSKTQYF